This TCR beta chain was sequenced in a study of Ad26.COV2.S vaccination and SARS-CoV-2 variants. Regarding the study as a whole: Reported post-vaccination CD8+ and CD4+ T cell responses to spike showed substantial breadth.

The treatment here: roughly 19 received Ad26.COV2.S at low or high dose, single or two shots; 5 received placebo; per-sample allocation not given. Sample collection was performed on day 63 after the first vaccine or placebo injection. Between the trimmed V and J ends, which lost 0 bases and 6 bases, there was a span of 18 bases. CDR3 size: 16 residues. CDR1 and CDR2 (germline): LGHDT, YNNKEL (reference sequence). Repertoires were generated with immunoSEQ multiplex PCR, while TCRdb's copy carries only in-frame clones and drops some. The sample holds under 550,000 clones, around 87% seen once. Notes on this clone: The target antigen is unknown.

The clonotype was recovered from a person between 18 and 65 years old who received the Ad26.COV2.S COVID-19 vaccine or a placebo. Material: peripheral blood, obtained in a trial of Ad26.COV2.S vaccine versus placebo. V and J are TRBV3-1 (or the pseudogene TRBV3-2) and TRBJ2-7, with D perhaps matching TRBD1 or TRBD2 (5 bases each). CDR3 sequence (DNA): TGTGCCAGCAGCCAAGATCAAGGCAGACTAAGGGGCGAGCAGTACTTC. Translating it yields CASSQDQGRLRGEQYF.